This entry features one TCR beta chain sequence. Its antigen is unidentified. At one end the junction does not follow the germline gene, possibly because of a read error. There were TCR beta CDR3 regions amplified from RNA transcripts. The TCR CDR3 was amplified in a first-round RT-PCR using the HTBI primer set. TCRdb passed the multiplex PCR reads through MiXCR, listing each CDR3 protein once. This table has 500,000 to 800,000 distinct CDR3 sequences, about 45% appearing once. These data belong to a study of T cells in Graves' hyperthyroidism and ophthalmopathy. Whole-study findings and limits: The model identified upcoming ophthalmopathy a median roughly 6 months ahead of onset. Ophthalmopathy was distinguished from stable hyperthyroidism by 13 V-J signatures.

The CDR3 contains 14 residues. Germline values: CDR1 MNHNS, CDR2 SASEGT. Material: peripheral blood or thyroid tissue (not recorded which). The chain carries TRBV6-1 and TRBJ2-5; unclear D gene. The source is an adult man with Graves' disease, either hyperthyroidism or ophthalmopathy (not recorded which). CDR3 amino acids: CASREEPDAQTQYF. CDR3 coding DNA: TGTGCCAGCAGGGAAGAACCGGACGCGCAGACCCAGTACTTC.